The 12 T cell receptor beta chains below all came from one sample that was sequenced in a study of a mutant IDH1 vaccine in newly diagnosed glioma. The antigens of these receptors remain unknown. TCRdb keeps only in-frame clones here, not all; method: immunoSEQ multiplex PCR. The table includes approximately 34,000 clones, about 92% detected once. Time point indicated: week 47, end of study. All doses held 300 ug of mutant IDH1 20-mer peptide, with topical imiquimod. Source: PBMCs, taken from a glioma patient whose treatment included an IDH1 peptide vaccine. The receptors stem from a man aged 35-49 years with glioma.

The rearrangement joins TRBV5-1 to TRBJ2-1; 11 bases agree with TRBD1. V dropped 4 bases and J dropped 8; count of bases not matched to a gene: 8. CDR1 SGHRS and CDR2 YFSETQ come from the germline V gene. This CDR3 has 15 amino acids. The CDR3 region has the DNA TGCGCCAGCAGCCATACCGGACAGGGGGCATATGAGCAGTTCTTC. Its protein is CASSHTGQGAYEQFF.

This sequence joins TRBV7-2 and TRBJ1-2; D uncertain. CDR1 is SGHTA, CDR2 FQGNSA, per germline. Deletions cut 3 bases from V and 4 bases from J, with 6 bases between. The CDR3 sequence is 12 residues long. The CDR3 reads CASSFGIYGYTF. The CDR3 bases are TGTGCCAGCAGCTTTGGGATCTATGGCTACACCTTC.

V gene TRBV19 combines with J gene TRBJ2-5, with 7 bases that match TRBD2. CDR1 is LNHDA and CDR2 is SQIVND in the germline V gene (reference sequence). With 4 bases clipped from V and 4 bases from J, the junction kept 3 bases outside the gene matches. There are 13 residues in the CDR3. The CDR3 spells CASSTGGGETQYF. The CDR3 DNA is TGTGCCAGTAGTACTGGGGGGGGAGAGACCCAGTACTTC.

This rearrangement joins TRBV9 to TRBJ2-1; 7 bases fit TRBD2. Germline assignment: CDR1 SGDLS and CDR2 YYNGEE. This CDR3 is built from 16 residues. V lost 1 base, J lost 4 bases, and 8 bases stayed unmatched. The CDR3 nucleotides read TGTGCCAGCAGCGTATTGTCGTCGGGGGGATACAATGAGCAGTTCTTC. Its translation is CASSVLSSGGYNEQFF.

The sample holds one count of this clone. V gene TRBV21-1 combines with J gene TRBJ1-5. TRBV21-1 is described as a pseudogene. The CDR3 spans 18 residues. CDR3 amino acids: CASSKAPPAGGADQPQHF. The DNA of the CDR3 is TGTGCCAGCAGCAAAGCTCCTCCCGCGGGGGGCGCCGATCAGCCCCAGCATTTT.

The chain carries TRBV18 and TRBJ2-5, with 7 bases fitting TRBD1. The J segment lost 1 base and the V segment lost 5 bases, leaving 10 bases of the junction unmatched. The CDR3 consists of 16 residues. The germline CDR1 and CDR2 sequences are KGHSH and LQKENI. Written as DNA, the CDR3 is TGTGCCAGCTCATCGTCGACAGGGTCGGGCCAAGAGACCCAGTACTTC. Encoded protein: CASSSSTGSGQETQYF.

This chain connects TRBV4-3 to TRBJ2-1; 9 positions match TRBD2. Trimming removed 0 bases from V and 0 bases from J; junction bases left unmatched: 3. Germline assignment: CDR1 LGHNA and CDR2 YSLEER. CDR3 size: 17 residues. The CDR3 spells CASSQEGGLASYNEQFF. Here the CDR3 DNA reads TGCGCCAGCAGCCAAGAGGGGGGACTAGCCTCCTACAATGAGCAGTTCTTC.

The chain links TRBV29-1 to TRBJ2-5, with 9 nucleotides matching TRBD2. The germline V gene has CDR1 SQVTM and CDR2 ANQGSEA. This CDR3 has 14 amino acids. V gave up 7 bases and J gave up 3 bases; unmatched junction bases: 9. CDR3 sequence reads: CSGREASGEETQYF. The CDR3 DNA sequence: TGCAGCGGGAGGGAAGCTAGCGGGGAAGAGACCCAGTACTTC.

The CDR3 region has the DNA TGTGCCAGCAGCCCCACCGGCTATGGCTACACCTTC. Protein sequence: CASSPTGYGYTF. The rearrangement joins TRBV28 to TRBJ1-2; no clear D. Germline assignment: CDR1 MDHEN and CDR2 SYDVKM. V was trimmed by 6 bases and J by 4 bases, leaving 9 bases between them. This CDR3 comprises 12 residues.

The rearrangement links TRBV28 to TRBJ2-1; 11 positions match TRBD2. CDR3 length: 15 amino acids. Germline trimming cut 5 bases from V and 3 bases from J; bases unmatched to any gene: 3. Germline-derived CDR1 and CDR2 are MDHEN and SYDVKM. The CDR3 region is CASSRGTSGYNEQFF. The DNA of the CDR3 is TGTGCCAGCAGTAGGGGGACTAGCGGCTACAATGAGCAGTTCTTC. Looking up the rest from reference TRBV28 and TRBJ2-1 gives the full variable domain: DVKVTQSSRYLVKRTGEKVFLECVQDMDHENMFWYRQDPGLGLRLIYFSYDVKMKEKGDIPEGYSVSREKKERFSLILESASTNQTSMYLCASSRGTSGYNEQFFGPGTRLTVL.

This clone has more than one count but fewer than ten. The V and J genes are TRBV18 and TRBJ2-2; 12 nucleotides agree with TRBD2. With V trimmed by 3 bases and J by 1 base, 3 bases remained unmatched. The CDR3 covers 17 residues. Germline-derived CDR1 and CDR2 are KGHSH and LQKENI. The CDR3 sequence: CASSPLTSGRNTGELFF. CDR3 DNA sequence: TGTGCCAGCTCACCTTTGACTAGCGGGAGGAACACCGGGGAGCTGTTTTTT.

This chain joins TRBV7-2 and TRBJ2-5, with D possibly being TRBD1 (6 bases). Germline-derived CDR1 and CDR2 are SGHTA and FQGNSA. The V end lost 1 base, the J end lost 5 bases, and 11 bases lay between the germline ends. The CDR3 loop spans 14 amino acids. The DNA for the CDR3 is TGTGCCAGCAGCTTAGATAGTAGGGGGGAGACCCAGTACTTC. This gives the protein CASSLDSRGETQYF.